The 32 T cell receptor beta chains reported below all come from one sample, sequenced in a study of spatial heterogeneity in lung cancer. TCRdb re-called the 5' RACE reads through MiXCR, storing one row per CDR3 protein. The sample holds roughly 110,000 distinct CDR3 sequences, about a tenth seen once. Documented time point: blood at routine non-recurrence follow-up after resection. This specimen was PBMCs, taken at follow-up. The receptors shown here come from a female donor with early-stage non-small cell lung cancer.

This chain uses TRBV20-1 with TRBJ2-2; tentative D call: TRBD2 (6 bases). The germline gives CDR1 DFQATT, CDR2 SNEGSKA (reference sequence). V shed 5 bases and J shed 1 base, with 11 bases lying between them. The CDR3 length is 14 residues. In DNA, the CDR3 is TGCAGTGCTCCTCGGGGGATGAACACCGGGGAGCTGTTTTTT. This encodes CSAPRGMNTGELFF.

Only a few counts were recorded for this clonotype. V usage is TRBV16 and J usage is TRBJ1-1; tentatively, D is TRBD1 (6 bases). CDR3 length: 15 residues. Germline values: CDR1 KGHSY, CDR2 FQNENV. The V end lost 0 bases, the J end lost 4 bases, and 12 bases lay between the germline ends. CDR3 amino acids: CASSQSRGAITEAFF. The DNA for the CDR3 is TGTGCCAGCAGCCAATCGAGGGGGGCGATCACTGAAGCTTTCTTT. The whole variable domain, filled in from reference TRBV16 and TRBJ1-1, reads GEEVAQTPKHLVRGEGQKAKLYCAPIKGHSYVFWYQQVLKNEFKFLISFQNENVFDETGMPKERFSAKCLPNSPCSLEIQATKLEDSAVYFCASSQSRGAITEAFFGQGTRLTVV.

This clonotype was recorded many times. The genes are TRBV18 and TRBJ2-3; weak D call: TRBD2 (5 bases). The germline V gene encodes CDR1 KGHSH and CDR2 LQKENI. Trimming shortened V by 2 bases and J by 2 bases, and 14 bases separated the two germline ends. This CDR3 has 16 amino acids. The CDR3 DNA reads as TGTGCCAGCTCACCAAAATTCGTAGCGTACACAGATACGCAGTATTTT. Its translation is CASSPKFVAYTDTQYF.

Written as DNA, the CDR3 is TGCGCCAGCAGCCTGGGACAGGGTGATGAAAAACTGTTTTTT. Its translation is CASSLGQGDEKLFF. This chain joins TRBV5-1 and TRBJ1-4; 9 bases align to TRBD1. Germline V lookup: CDR1 SGHRS, CDR2 YFSETQ. The CDR3 is 14 amino acids. The junction had 4 bases not matched to a gene; V was cut back by 4 bases and J by 6 bases.

This clonotype occurred many times. The rearrangement uses TRBV11-2 and TRBJ2-7, with D maybe TRBD2 (5 bases). Trimming removed 1 base at V and 0 bases at J, with 28 bases between. This CDR3 has 21 residues. Germline V lookup: CDR1 SGHAT, CDR2 FQNNGV. The chain's CDR3 is CASSLGRSFLRLRASSYEQYV. The CDR3 DNA is TGTGCCAGCAGCTTAGGCCGATCCTTTCTTCGCTTGCGGGCTAGCTCCTACGAGCAGTACGTC.

This clonotype was seen ten or more times. The J gene is TRBJ1-1, the V gene TRBV28; D call uncertain. The germline V gene has CDR1 MDHEN and CDR2 SYDVKM. V gave up 3 bases and J gave up 10 bases, with 9 bases separating them. This CDR3 has 11 residues. The CDR3 protein is CASSFDRGAFF. The CDR3 bases are TGTGCCAGCAGTTTCGATAGAGGAGCTTTCTTT.

The J gene is TRBJ1-2, the V gene TRBV25-1; tentative D call: TRBD1 (6 bases). Germline V CDR1 and CDR2: MGHDK, SYGVNS. This CDR3 has 12 residues. V lost 7 bases and J lost 7, with 13 bases in between. The CDR3 DNA reads as TGTGCCAGCATTGGAACAGGGCCTGGCTACACCTTC. Protein: CASIGTGPGYTF.

This clonotype was detected a few times. The chain couples TRBV28 to TRBJ1-4; D is unclear. CDR1 is MDHEN, CDR2 SYDVKM, per germline. The CDR3 totals 11 residues. V gave up 4 bases and J gave up 8 bases, with 5 bases separating them. This CDR3 reads CASSSREKLFF. The CDR3 bases are TGTGCCAGCAGTTCCAGGGAAAAACTGTTTTTT. Complete variable domain (other parts from reference TRBV28 and TRBJ1-4): DVKVTQSSRYLVKRTGEKVFLECVQDMDHENMFWYRQDPGLGLRLIYFSYDVKMKEKGDIPEGYSVSREKKERFSLILESASTNQTSMYLCASSSREKLFFGSGTQLSVL.

This clonotype was counted ten times or more. The rearrangement uses TRBV29-1 and TRBJ1-1; no clear D. V shed 4 bases and J shed 0 bases, with 12 bases lying between them. In germline, CDR1 is SQVTM, CDR2 ANQGSEA. CDR3 length equals 14 residues. In DNA, the CDR3 is TGCAGCGTTGGGGTCGGCAGGATGAACACTGAAGCTTTCTTT. Its protein is CSVGVGRMNTEAFF.

This clonotype occurred many times. One end of the junction does not line up with germline, which may come from a read error. V is TRBV7-7 and J is TRBJ2-2; 8 bases line up with TRBD1. The CDR3 is 13 amino acids. Per the germline V gene, CDR1 is SSHAT and CDR2 is FNYEAQ (reference sequence). In nucleotides, the CDR3 is TGTGCTAGCAGCTCGACAGGGGCCGGGGAGCTGTTTTTT. Translated, it gives CASSSTGAGELFF.

This clonotype was counted many times. The chain joins TRBV18 to TRBJ1-1, with D maybe TRBD1 (5 bases). Per the germline V gene, CDR1 is KGHSH and CDR2 is LQKENI. V dropped 5 bases and J dropped 1 base, with 14 bases sitting between them. CDR3 length: 15 amino acids. DNA of the CDR3: TGTGCCAGCTCAACGGTGGGACGGTCGAACACTGAAGCTTTCTTT. This sequence encodes CASSTVGRSNTEAFF.

This chain connects TRBV6-6 to TRBJ1-5, with TRBD1 identical over 9 bases. The CDR3 runs to 15 residues. From germline, CDR1 is MNHNY and CDR2 SVGAGI (reference sequence). The J segment lost 4 bases and the V segment lost 2 bases, leaving 3 bases of the junction unmatched. This chain's CDR3 is CASSYTGGGNQPQHF. The DNA of the CDR3 is TGTGCCAGCAGTTACACAGGGGGCGGGAATCAGCCCCAGCATTTT.

The rearrangement links TRBV10-3 to TRBJ1-4; D gene unclear. The CDR3 length is 13 residues. The germline V gene has CDR1 ENHRY and CDR2 SYGVKD. V lost 3 bases and J 3 bases, leaving 5 bases between the germline ends. The DNA of the CDR3 is TGTGCCATCAGTGACGGAGCTAATGAAAAACTGTTTTTT. It specifies CAISDGANEKLFF.

The CDR3 region is CASSQRTGELFF. In nucleotides, the CDR3 is TGTGCCAGCAGCCAGAGAACCGGGGAGCTGTTTTTT. The V call is TRBV3-1, the J call TRBJ2-2; D gene unclear. Trimming shortened V by 3 bases and J by 5 bases, and 4 bases separated the two germline ends. The CDR3 extends over 12 amino acids. Germline V gene sequence: CDR1 LGHDT, CDR2 YNNKEL (reference sequence). Complete variable domain (other parts from reference TRBV3-1 and TRBJ2-2): DTAVSQTPKYLVTQMGNDKSIKCEQNLGHDTMYWYKQDSKKFLKIMFSYNNKELIINETVPNRFSPKSPDKAHLNLHINSLELGDSAVYFCASSQRTGELFFGEGSRLTVL.

The chain recombines TRBV28 with TRBJ2-1, with 11 bases identical to TRBD1. Germline CDR1 reads MDHEN; CDR2 reads SYDVKM. The trim removed 1 base at V and 10 bases at J, leaving 6 bases unmatched. The CDR3 is 15 amino acids. The CDR3 DNA is TGTGCCAGCAGTTTATTGTTGGGACAGGGGGTAGAGCAGTTCTTC. Amino acids: CASSLLLGQGVEQFF.

This chain uses TRBV2 with TRBJ2-2, with D perhaps TRBD1 or TRBD2 (5 bases each). The CDR3 loop spans 15 amino acids. Germline CDR1 reads SNHLY; CDR2 reads FYNNEI. Trimming took 4 bases from V and 3 from J, leaving 12 bases between them. This chain's CDR3 is CASSVGQRYTGELFF. In DNA, the CDR3 is TGTGCCAGCAGTGTGGGGCAGCGGTACACCGGGGAGCTGTTTTTT.

The chain uses TRBV12-3 or TRBV12-4 and TRBJ2-2; D is possibly TRBD2 (6 bases). The CDR3 is 13 amino acids. Deletions cut 5 bases from V and 8 bases from J, with 12 bases between. In DNA form, the CDR3 reads TGTGCCAGCAGTGGGACTGTCTTTGGGGAGCTGTTTTTT. It yields the protein CASSGTVFGELFF.

In its sample, this clonotype was seen a few times. The chain is built from TRBV20-1 and TRBJ2-1; possible D gene TRBD1, 5 bases. V was trimmed by 0 bases and J by 1 base, leaving 10 bases between them. Per the germline V gene, CDR1 is DFQATT and CDR2 is SNEGSKA (reference sequence). The CDR3 runs 15 residues. For the CDR3, the DNA is TGCAGTGCTAGAGAATTGGCAGGGTCCTACAATGAGCAGTTCTTC. This gives the protein CSARELAGSYNEQFF.

At least ten counts were recorded for this clonotype. The V and J genes are TRBV13 and TRBJ2-2; D call uncertain. V was cut by 6 bases and J by 1 base, with 15 bases left in between. Germline CDR1 and CDR2: PRHDT and FYEKMQ (reference sequence). The CDR3 runs 16 residues. CDR3 region: CASRALRGVNTGELFF. The DNA for the CDR3 is TGTGCCAGCAGGGCTTTGCGAGGCGTGAACACCGGGGAGCTGTTTTTT.

The CDR3 protein is CASSEAGTGGAYGYTF. DNA of the CDR3: TGTGCCAGCAGTGAGGCCGGGACAGGGGGTGCCTATGGCTACACCTTC. The chain links TRBV6-4 to TRBJ1-2, with 11 bases identical to TRBD1. This CDR3 spans 16 amino acids. J lost 4 bases, V lost 3 bases, and 7 bases had no gene match. Germline CDR1 and CDR2: MRHNA and SNTAGT.

This clonotype was counted only a few times. The chain combines TRBV29-1 with TRBJ2-1, with TRBD2 matching 10 bases. Germline CDR1 SQVTM, CDR2 ANQGSEA. There are 16 residues in the CDR3. V lost 1 base to trimming and J lost 5 bases; unmatched junction nucleotides: 8. As DNA, the CDR3 is TGCAGCGTTGAAGGTTTGGGACTAGCGAGTAACAATGAGCAGTTCTTC. This sequence encodes CSVEGLGLASNNEQFF.

In its sample, this clonotype was seen many times. The rearrangement links TRBV20-1 to TRBJ1-1, with 8 bases fitting TRBD1. Germline-derived CDR1 and CDR2 are DFQATT and SNEGSKA (reference sequence). The CDR3 has 12 amino acids. V was clipped by 6 bases and J by 6 bases; unmatched bases: 6. For the CDR3, the DNA is TGCAGTGCAGCCTCAGGGGGCCCTGAAGCTTTCTTT. Translating gives CSAASGGPEAFF.

This clonotype was seen ten or more times. The chain has TRBV29-1 and TRBJ1-1; weak D call: TRBD1 (6 bases). The V and J ends lost 3 bases and 4 bases respectively, with 9 bases between them. CDR3 size: 12 residues. Germline loops: CDR1 SQVTM, CDR2 ANQGSEA. Here the CDR3 DNA reads TGCAGCGTTGACAGGGGACTCACTGAAGCTTTCTTT. This codes for CSVDRGLTEAFF.

The chain employs TRBV7-2 and TRBJ2-3; 7 bases agree with TRBD2. This CDR3 has 15 amino acids. Germline V gives CDR1 SGHTA, CDR2 FQGNSA. The V gene end was trimmed by 2 bases and the J gene end by 11 bases; junction bases not matched to a gene: 13. CDR3 amino acids: CASSLTSSAGVGQYF. DNA of the CDR3: TGTGCCAGCAGCTTAACCTCTTCGGCGGGAGTTGGGCAGTATTTT.

V usage is TRBV12-3 or TRBV12-4 and J usage is TRBJ2-1, with a possible D match to TRBD2 (7 bases). This CDR3 has 14 amino acids. Trimming shortened V by 3 bases and J by 8 bases, and 14 bases separated the two germline ends. CDR3 protein: CASSFRGAFDEQFF. CDR3 DNA: TGTGCCAGCAGTTTCCGGGGGGCCTTCGATGAGCAGTTCTTC.

The chain employs TRBV20-1 and TRBJ2-7; the D gene is possibly TRBD1 (5 bases). CDR3 size: 11 residues. Germline V gene lookup returns CDR1 DFQATT and CDR2 SNEGSKA (reference sequence). V dropped 1 base and J dropped 4 bases, with 5 bases sitting between them. Here the CDR3 reads CSARAGYEQYF. The CDR3 DNA reads as TGCAGTGCTAGAGCAGGGTACGAGCAGTACTTC.

This clonotype was detected ten times or more. V usage is TRBV10-2 and J usage is TRBJ2-3; tentatively, D is TRBD2 (5 bases). The germline CDR1 and CDR2 sequences are WSHSY and SAAADI. The V gene lost 4 bases and the J gene lost 0 bases, with 8 bases spanning the gap. The CDR3 length is 14 residues. The CDR3 spells CASSAERSTDTQYF. The CDR3 DNA reads TGCGCCAGCAGTGCGGAGCGGAGCACAGATACGCAGTATTTT.

This clonotype was seen a few times. The V gene is TRBV4-1, the J gene TRBJ2-1; tentative D call: TRBD2 (5 bases). Trimming stripped 3 bases from V and 10 bases from J, with 19 bases between. Germline V gene data show CDR1 as MGHRA and CDR2 as YSYEKL. The CDR3 runs 15 residues. The CDR3 coding sequence is TGCGCCAGCAGCCACCCTCGGATAGGAGGAGGAGAGCAGTTCTTC. Its protein product is CASSHPRIGGGEQFF.

Ten or more counts support this clonotype. This rearrangement joins TRBV7-2 to TRBJ2-1; tentatively, D is TRBD1 (6 bases). The V and J ends lost 8 bases and 3 bases respectively, with 11 bases between them. The CDR3 consists of 13 residues. From germline, CDR1 is SGHTA and CDR2 FQGNSA. CDR3 DNA sequence: TGTGCCAGCCAGGACAGACTCTACAATGAGCAGTTCTTC. Protein: CASQDRLYNEQFF.

This clonotype was counted a few times. V is TRBV6-6 and J is TRBJ1-5, with D maybe TRBD1 (5 bases). Germline assignment: CDR1 MNHNY and CDR2 SVGAGI (reference sequence). V gave up 6 bases and J gave up 0 bases, with 12 bases separating them. The CDR3 is 15 amino acids. The DNA for the CDR3 is TGTGCCAGCAGACCGACAGCGAATAGCAATCAGCCCCAGCATTTT. This codes for CASRPTANSNQPQHF.

This clonotype showed up many times. V gene TRBV28 combines with J gene TRBJ1-5; weak D call: TRBD1 (5 bases). The CDR3 spans 14 residues. Germline V lookup: CDR1 MDHEN, CDR2 SYDVKM. Between the trimmed V and J ends, which lost 6 bases and 3 bases, there was a span of 12 bases. CDR3 loop: CASSLQGYNQPQHF. In DNA form, the CDR3 reads TGTGCCAGCAGCCTCCAGGGTTACAATCAGCCCCAGCATTTT.

This clonotype appeared many times. The chain carries TRBV3-1 and TRBJ1-4; a weak D match, TRBD1 (6 bases). Germline V CDR1 and CDR2: LGHDT, YNNKEL (reference sequence). The CDR3 is 15 residues long. V lost 6 bases, J lost 3 bases, and 14 bases lay in between. CDR3 nucleotides: TGTGCCAGCAGGGACACAGGGACGGCTAATGAAAAACTGTTTTTT. Residues: CASRDTGTANEKLFF.